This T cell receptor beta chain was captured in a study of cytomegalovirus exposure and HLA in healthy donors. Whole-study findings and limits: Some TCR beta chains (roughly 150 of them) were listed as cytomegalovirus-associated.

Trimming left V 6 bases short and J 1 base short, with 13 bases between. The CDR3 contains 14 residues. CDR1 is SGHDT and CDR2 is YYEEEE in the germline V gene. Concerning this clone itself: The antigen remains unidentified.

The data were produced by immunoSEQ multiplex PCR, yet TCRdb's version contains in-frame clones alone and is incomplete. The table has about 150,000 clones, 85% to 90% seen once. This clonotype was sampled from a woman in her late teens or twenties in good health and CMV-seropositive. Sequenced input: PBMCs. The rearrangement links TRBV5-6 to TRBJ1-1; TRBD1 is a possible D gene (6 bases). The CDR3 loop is CASILWGQNTEAFF. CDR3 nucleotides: TGTGCCAGCATCCTTTGGGGGCAGAACACTGAAGCTTTCTTT.